The 14 T cell receptor beta chains below were found in one sample sequenced in a study of CD8+ T cells in alopecia areata. cDNA prepared by RNA extraction and subsequent reverse transcription served as the template for sequencing. Produced via immunoSEQ multiplex PCR; TCRdb's table is partial and in-frame only. The sample holds 61,000 or so clones, 95% to 97% seen once. This specimen consisted of CD8+ T cells sorted from blood, obtained at week 0. The receptor set was obtained from a human donor with alopecia areata.

The count of this clone is one. The chain recombines TRBV4-1 with TRBJ2-7; TRBD1 might be the D (5 bases). Trimming stripped 2 bases from V and 6 bases from J, with 14 bases between. Germline loops: CDR1 MGHRA, CDR2 YSYEKL. The CDR3 runs to 14 residues. CDR3 nucleotide sequence: TGCGCCAGCAGCCAACTAGGGGCTATTAGCGAGCAGTACTTC. This sequence encodes CASSQLGAISEQYF.

The J gene is TRBJ1-1, the V gene TRBV19, with unresolved D. Trimming left V 1 base short and J 0 bases short, with 6 bases between. The CDR3 runs 14 residues. Germline CDR1 and CDR2: LNHDA and SQIVND (reference sequence). This chain's CDR3 is CASSIGRLNTEAFF. CDR3 DNA sequence: TGTGCCAGTAGTATAGGCAGGCTGAACACTGAAGCTTTCTTT.

The rearrangement joins TRBV23-1 to TRBJ1-6; no definite D call. TRBV23-1 has ORF status, its function being uncertain. There are 18 residues in the CDR3. The V and J ends lost 3 bases and 4 bases respectively, with 19 bases between them. For the CDR3, the DNA is TGCGCCAGCAGTCACCAGCCCCTGCTAAGGCCTTATAATTCACCCCTCCACTTT. This translates into CASSHQPLLRPYNSPLHF.

The V call is TRBV7-8, the J call TRBJ2-7; maybe TRBD1 (5 bases). Trimming removed 3 bases at V and 2 bases at J, with 17 bases between. The CDR3 extends over 16 amino acids. Germline V lookup: CDR1 SGHVS, CDR2 FQNEAQ. The CDR3 nucleotides read TGTGCCAGCAGCTTCATTCAGGGTGTCCCCACCTACGAGCAGTACTTC. Translated: CASSFIQGVPTYEQYF.

This clone has only one observation. The gene calls are TRBV29-1 and TRBJ2-1, with 7 bases fitting TRBD1. Germline V gene data show CDR1 as SQVTM and CDR2 as ANQGSEA. With 7 bases clipped from V and 9 bases from J, the junction kept 15 bases outside the gene matches. The CDR3 has 14 amino acids. The CDR3 spells CSAPNGQVWTEQFF. In DNA, the CDR3 is TGCAGCGCCCCAAACGGACAGGTGTGGACTGAGCAGTTCTTC.

V and J are TRBV6-1 and TRBJ2-3; D not certain. The germline CDR1 and CDR2 sequences are MNHNS and SASEGT. V gave up 8 bases and J gave up 0 bases, with 9 bases separating them. The CDR3 contains 13 residues. The CDR3 protein is CASFWASTDTQYF. The CDR3 region has the DNA TGTGCCAGCTTCTGGGCGAGCACAGATACGCAGTATTTT.

The chain joins TRBV29-1 to TRBJ2-3; a weak D match, TRBD2 (6 bases). V dropped 6 bases and J dropped 5 bases, with 21 bases sitting between them. Germline V gene sequence: CDR1 SQVTM, CDR2 ANQGSEA. This CDR3 has 15 residues. CDR3 nucleotide sequence: TGCAGCGTACGAGGGACTTTCAGGCCGGGAGATACGCAGTATTTT. Its protein product is CSVRGTFRPGDTQYF.

The chain links TRBV6-6 to TRBJ1-1, with D perhaps TRBD1 (5 bases). This CDR3 spans 14 amino acids. The V gene lost 2 bases and the J gene lost 7 bases, with 14 bases spanning the gap. Germline V gene lookup returns CDR1 MNHNY and CDR2 SVGAGI (reference sequence). The CDR3 protein is CASSYQGLTGEAFF. The CDR3 DNA sequence: TGTGCCAGCAGTTACCAGGGACTTACAGGTGAAGCTTTCTTT.

The gene calls are TRBV7-7 and TRBJ2-5, with 7 bases aligning to TRBD1. This CDR3 region has 15 residues. Germline lookup yields CDR1 SSHAT and CDR2 FNYEAQ (reference sequence). Here the CDR3 reads CASPAPGQAQETQYF. The CDR3 bases are TGTGCTAGCCCGGCCCCAGGACAGGCCCAAGAGACCCAGTACTTC.

The V call is TRBV11-2, the J call TRBJ2-1; D call uncertain. CDR1 and CDR2 from the germline V gene are SGHAT and FQNNGV. V was cut by 1 base and J by 0 bases, with 10 bases left in between. The CDR3 totals 16 residues. The CDR3 DNA reads TGTGCCAGCAGCTTAGTGCCCTACAGCTCCTACAATGAGCAGTTCTTC. This encodes CASSLVPYSSYNEQFF. Drawing the rest from reference TRBV11-2 and TRBJ2-1, the complete variable domain is EAGVAQSPRYKIIEKRQSVAFWCNPISGHATLYWYQQILGQGPKLLIQFQNNGVVDDSQLPKDRFSAERLKGVDSTLKIQPAKLEDSAVYLCASSLVPYSSYNEQFFGPGTRLTVL.

The rearrangement uses TRBV2 and TRBJ1-2; TRBD1 aligns across 8 bases. The CDR3 runs to 14 residues. Germline V lookup: CDR1 SNHLY, CDR2 FYNNEI. V lost 7 bases, J lost 2 bases, and 6 bases stayed unmatched. In DNA, the CDR3 is TGTGCCAGCACCGACAGGGGATTAAACTATGGCTACACCTTC. Its protein product is CASTDRGLNYGYTF.

The CDR3 loop reads CASSNPLGVYNEQFF. The CDR3 coding sequence is TGTGCCAGCAGTAATCCCTTGGGCGTCTACAATGAGCAGTTCTTC. The chain is built from TRBV11-2 and TRBJ2-1; D is uncertain. V gave up 6 bases and J gave up 3 bases, with 15 bases separating them. The CDR3 contains 15 residues. Germline lookup yields CDR1 SGHAT and CDR2 FQNNGV.

This chain uses TRBV9 with TRBJ1-1; unclear D gene. Germline CDR1 is SGDLS and CDR2 is YYNGEE. With 7 bases removed from V and 6 bases from J, the gap between germline ends came to 13 bases. There are 12 residues in the CDR3. DNA of the CDR3: TGTGCCAGCTCCGGGAGGGAAGCTGAAGCTTTCTTT. It is translated as CASSGREAEAFF.

The chain combines TRBV2 with TRBJ1-2; no definite D call. CDR3 length equals 15 residues. Trimming stripped 2 bases from V and 1 base from J, with 11 bases between. Germline V CDR1 and CDR2: SNHLY, FYNNEI. CDR3 in amino acids: CASSERNPINYGYTF. CDR3 nucleotides: TGTGCCAGCAGTGAACGAAATCCAATTAACTATGGCTACACCTTC.